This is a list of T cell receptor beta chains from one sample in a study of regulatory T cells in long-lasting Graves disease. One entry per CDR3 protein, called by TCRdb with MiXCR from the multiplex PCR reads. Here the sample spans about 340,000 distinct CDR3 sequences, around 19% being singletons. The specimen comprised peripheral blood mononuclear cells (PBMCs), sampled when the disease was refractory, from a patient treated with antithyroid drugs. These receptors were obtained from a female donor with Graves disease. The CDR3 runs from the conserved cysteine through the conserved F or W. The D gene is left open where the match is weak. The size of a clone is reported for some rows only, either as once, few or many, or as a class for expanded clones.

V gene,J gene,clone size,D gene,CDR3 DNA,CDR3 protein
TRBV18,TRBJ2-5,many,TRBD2,TGTGCCAGCTCACCCGGAGCGGGGGGCCAAGAGACCCAGTACTTC,CASSPGAGGQETQYF
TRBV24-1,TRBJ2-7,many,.,TGTGCCACCAGTGATTTCGGACGTGTGCAGTACTTC,CATSDFGRVQYF
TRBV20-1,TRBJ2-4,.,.,TGCAGTGCTGTCGATTTAGCCAAAAACATTCAGTACTTC,CSAVDLAKNIQYF
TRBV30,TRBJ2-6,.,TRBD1,TGTGCCTGGGGGACCGGGACAGGGGGCGCTGGGGCCAACGTCCTGACTTTC,CAWGTGTGGAGANVLTF
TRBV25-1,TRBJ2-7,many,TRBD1,TGTGCCAGCACCCGATACGGGACAGTCTACGAGCAGTACTTC,CASTRYGTVYEQYF
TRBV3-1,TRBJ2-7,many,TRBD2,TGTGCCAGCAGCCAACTTATTAGCGGGAGTGAGCAGTACTTC,CASSQLISGSEQYF
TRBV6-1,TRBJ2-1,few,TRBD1,TGTGCCAGCAGCTCACAGGGGAGTAAAGATGAGCAGTTCTTC,CASSSQGSKDEQFF
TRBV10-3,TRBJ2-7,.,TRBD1,TGTGCCATCAGTAAAAGGGACAGGGTGGACGAGCAGTACTTC,CAISKRDRVDEQYF
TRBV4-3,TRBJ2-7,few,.,TGCGCCAGCAGCCAAGATTGGTCAGGGGCATTGTACGAGCAGTACTTC,CASSQDWSGALYEQYF
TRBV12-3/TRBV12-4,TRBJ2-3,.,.,TGTGCCAGCAGTTTAATGGGTACAGATACGCAGTATTTT,CASSLMGTDTQYF
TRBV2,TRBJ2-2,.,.,TGTGCCAGCAGTGAAGGGTCGAGGGCAGGGGTGTACACCGGGGAGCTGTTTTTT,CASSEGSRAGVYTGELFF
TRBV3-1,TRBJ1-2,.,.,TGTGCCAGCAAGGGGCCCGGGAGAGAAGGCTACACCTTC,CASKGPGREGYTF
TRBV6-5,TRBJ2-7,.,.,TGTGCCAGCAGTTACTCGCGGACCTCCCCCCGGCGCGAGCAGTACTTC,CASSYSRTSPRREQYF
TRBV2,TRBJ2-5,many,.,TGTGCCAGCCTACCCGAGAACGGTTTCCAAGAGACCCAGTACTTC,CASLPENGFQETQYF
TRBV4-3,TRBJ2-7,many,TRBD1,TGCGCCAGCAGCCGGCGGACAGGTAGTGGCGAGCAGTACTTC,CASSRRTGSGEQYF
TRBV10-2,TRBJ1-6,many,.,TGCGCCAGCAGTCCTCAGGGTAATTCACCCCTCCACTTT,CASSPQGNSPLHF
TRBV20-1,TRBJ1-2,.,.,TGCAGTGCTAGAGATCAGCGGAGCCTTAACTATGGCTACACCTTC,CSARDQRSLNYGYTF
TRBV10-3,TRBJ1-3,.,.,TGTGCCATCAGTGAGTTTCAGGGTCGCGGAAACACCATATATTTT,CAISEFQGRGNTIYF
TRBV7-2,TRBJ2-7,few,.,TGTGCCAGCAGCTTAGTATGGGGGCAGGGAAAATCCTACGAGCAGTACTTC,CASSLVWGQGKSYEQYF
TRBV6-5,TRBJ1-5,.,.,TGTGCCAGCAGTTGGGACCCACATAGCAATCAGCCCCAGCATTTT,CASSWDPHSNQPQHF
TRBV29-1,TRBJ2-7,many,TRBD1,TGCAGCGCTGCCGAGGGGACAGGGGCCTACGAGCAGTACTTC,CSAAEGTGAYEQYF
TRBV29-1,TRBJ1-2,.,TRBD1,TGCAGCGTTGATAGGGGACAGGGAAGAGCGGTCCTCTTC,CSVDRGQGRAVLF
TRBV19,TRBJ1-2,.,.,TGTGCCAGTAGTATGGGACCGTCCGGCTACACCTTC,CASSMGPSGYTF
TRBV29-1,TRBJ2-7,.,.,TGCAGCGTTTGCCGGCCGGGAACCTACGAGCAGTACTTC,CSVCRPGTYEQYF
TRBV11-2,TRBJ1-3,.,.,TGTGCCAGCAGCTTAGAACGAGGGGGAATAAACACCATATATTTT,CASSLERGGINTIYF
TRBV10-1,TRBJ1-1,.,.,TGCGCCAGCAGTGCCGCGGCAGTTACTCGACACACTGAAGCTTTCTTT,CASSAAAVTRHTEAFF
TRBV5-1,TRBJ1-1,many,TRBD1,TGCGCCAGCAGGACAGGGGGCCGACCTGAAGCTTTCTTT,CASRTGGRPEAFF
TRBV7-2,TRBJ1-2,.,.,TGTGCCAGCAGCTTAGAGGTGGGGAACTATGGCTACACCTTC,CASSLEVGNYGYTF
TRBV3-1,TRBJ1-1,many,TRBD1,TGTGCCAGCAGCCAGGGGACAGGCACTGAAGCTTTCTTT,CASSQGTGTEAFF
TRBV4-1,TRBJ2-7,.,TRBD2,TGCGCCAGCAGCCAATCCCCCGGGACTAGAGGGGTCTACGAGCAGTACTTC,CASSQSPGTRGVYEQYF
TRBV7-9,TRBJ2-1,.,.,TGTGCCAGCAGCTACCCGGGACAACTAATCTATGAGCAGTTCTTC,CASSYPGQLIYEQFF
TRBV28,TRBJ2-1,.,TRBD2,TGTGCCAGCAGACCTACTCCGGGACTAGCGAGGTACAATGAGCAGTTCTTC,CASRPTPGLARYNEQFF
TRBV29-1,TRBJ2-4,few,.,TGCAGCGTTGAAAGTTTCGCGGAGGGGGGAATAAACATTCAGTACTTC,CSVESFAEGGINIQYF
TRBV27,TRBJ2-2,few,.,TGTGCCAGCAGTTTCCTCGTCTCGAACACCGGGGAGCTGTTTTTT,CASSFLVSNTGELFF
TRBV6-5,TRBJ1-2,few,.,TGTGCCAGCAGTTACGGGGATGGCTACACCTTC,CASSYGDGYTF
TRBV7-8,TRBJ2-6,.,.,TGTGCCAGCAGCTTATCCCTGGGCCTCTCTGGGGCCAACGTCCTGACTTTC,CASSLSLGLSGANVLTF
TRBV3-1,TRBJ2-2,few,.,TGTGCCAGCAGCTCCCCATTTGGGAAGAACACCGGGGAGCTGTTTTTT,CASSSPFGKNTGELFF
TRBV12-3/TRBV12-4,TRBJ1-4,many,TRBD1,TGTGCCAGCAGTCTACCTCGGGACAGCCCTGGGAAACTGTTTTTT,CASSLPRDSPGKLFF
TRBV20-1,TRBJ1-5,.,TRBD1,TGCAGTGCTTACGGACAGGTTAGCAATCAGCCCCAGCATTTT,CSAYGQVSNQPQHF
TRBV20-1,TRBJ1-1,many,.,TGCAGTGCCCACCCTGGACCGGGAAGGATGAACACTGAAGCTTTCTTT,CSAHPGPGRMNTEAFF
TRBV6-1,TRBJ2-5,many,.,TGTGCCAGCCGGATTTATGGGTCTATGTGGGAGACCCAGTACTTC,CASRIYGSMWETQYF
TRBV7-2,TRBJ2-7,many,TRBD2,TGTGCCAGCAGCTTAGGTGCGGGGGTCGCCTACGAGCAGTACTTC,CASSLGAGVAYEQYF
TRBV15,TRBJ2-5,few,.,TGTGCCACCAGCACTATTGAGTACCAAGAGACCCAGTACTTC,CATSTIEYQETQYF
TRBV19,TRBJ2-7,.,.,TGTGCCAGTAGCCGCGGGCGGGGTTGGTACGAGCAGTACTTC,CASSRGRGWYEQYF
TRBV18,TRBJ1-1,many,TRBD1,TGTGCCAGCTCACCCCAGGGACAGACGAACACTGAAGCTTTCTTT,CASSPQGQTNTEAFF
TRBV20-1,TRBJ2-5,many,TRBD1,TGCAGTGCTAGACAGGACAGGGGAACTACCCAGTACTTC,CSARQDRGTTQYF
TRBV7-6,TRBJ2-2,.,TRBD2,TGTGCCAGCGGAATAGCGGGATGGTCCGGGGAGCTGTTTTTT,CASGIAGWSGELFF
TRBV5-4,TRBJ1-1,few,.,TGTGCCAGCAGCTTGGATGGGGGAATCATGAACACTGAAGCTTTCTTT,CASSLDGGIMNTEAFF